The text below deals with one T cell receptor (beta chain). These data originate in a study of shared clonotypes between healthy human individuals. Method: immunoSEQ multiplex PCR; TCRdb's copy keeps in-frame clones and lacks some. The table has 2 million to 3 million clones, 80% to 95% seen once. The sequencing input was naive CD4+ T cells from PBMCs. Subset in this sample: CD45RA+ positively selected. This TCR was recovered from a man aged 18-30 years in good health. Some clones in this sample may be carry-over from other donors' samples.

The CDR3 DNA reads TGCGCCAGCAGCTTGGGATGGGTAGCGGGAGGCGTGAATGAGCAGTTCTTC. Translated, it gives CASSLGWVAGGVNEQFF. This chain connects TRBV5-1 to TRBJ2-1; 10 bases align to TRBD2. Germline V lookup: CDR1 SGHRS, CDR2 YFSETQ. The V and J ends lost 0 bases and 7 bases, in that order; junction bases with no gene match: 10. The CDR3 extends over 17 amino acids.